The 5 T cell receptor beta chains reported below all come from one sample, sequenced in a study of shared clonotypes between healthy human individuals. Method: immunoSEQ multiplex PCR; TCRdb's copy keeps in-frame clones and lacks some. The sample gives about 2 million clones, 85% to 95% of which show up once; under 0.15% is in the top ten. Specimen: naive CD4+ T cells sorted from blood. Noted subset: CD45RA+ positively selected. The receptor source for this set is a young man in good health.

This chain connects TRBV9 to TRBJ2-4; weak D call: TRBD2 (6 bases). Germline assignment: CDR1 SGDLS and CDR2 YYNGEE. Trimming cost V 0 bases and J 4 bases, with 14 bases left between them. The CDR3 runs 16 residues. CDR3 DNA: TGTGCCAGCAGCGTAGGGAAGGAGGGAGGTAAAAACATTCAGTACTTC. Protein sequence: CASSVGKEGGKNIQYF.

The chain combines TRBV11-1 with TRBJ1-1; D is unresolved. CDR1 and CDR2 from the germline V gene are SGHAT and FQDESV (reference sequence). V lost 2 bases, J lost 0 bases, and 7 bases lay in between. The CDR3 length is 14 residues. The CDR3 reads CASSLQLMNTEAFF. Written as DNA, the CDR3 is TGTGCCAGCAGCTTACAGCTGATGAACACTGAAGCTTTCTTT.

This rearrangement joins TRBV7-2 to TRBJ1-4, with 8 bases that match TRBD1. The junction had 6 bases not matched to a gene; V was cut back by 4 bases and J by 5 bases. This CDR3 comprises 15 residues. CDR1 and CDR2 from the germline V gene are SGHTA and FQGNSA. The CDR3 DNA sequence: TGTGCCAGCAGCTCTAGGGGACAGGCCAATGAAAAACTGTTTTTT. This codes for CASSSRGQANEKLFF.

The CDR3 loop reads CASSETPWSQGDTEAFF. The CDR3 DNA follows: TGTGCCAGCAGTGAAACCCCTTGGAGCCAGGGGGACACTGAAGCTTTCTTT. The chain uses TRBV25-1 and TRBJ1-1; 7 positions match TRBD1. J lost 3 bases, V lost 2 bases, and 12 bases had no gene match. This CDR3 has 17 residues. Germline CDR1 MGHDK, CDR2 SYGVNS. The full variable domain, in which reference TRBV25-1 and TRBJ1-1 provide the parts outside the CDR3, is EADIYQTPRYLVIGTGKKITLECSQTMGHDKMYWYQQDPGMELHLIHYSYGVNSTEKGDLSSESTVSRIRTEHFPLTLESARPSHTSQYLCASSETPWSQGDTEAFFGQGTRLTVV.

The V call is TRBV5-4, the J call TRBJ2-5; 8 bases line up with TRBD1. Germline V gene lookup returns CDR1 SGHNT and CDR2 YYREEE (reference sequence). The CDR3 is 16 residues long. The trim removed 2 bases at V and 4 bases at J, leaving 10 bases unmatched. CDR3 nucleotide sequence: TGTGCCAGCAGCTTCTCGCAGGGGGCGAGTTTAGAGACCCAGTACTTC. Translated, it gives CASSFSQGASLETQYF.